This is a list of T cell receptor beta chains from one sample in a study of blood T cell repertoires in COVID-19. Repertoires were generated with immunoSEQ multiplex PCR, while TCRdb's copy carries only in-frame clones and drops some. The sample has roughly 280,000 clones; around nine tenths are singletons. The sequenced sample was peripheral blood. Receptor source: a woman in her 30s with COVID-19, enrolled during active disease. CDR3s include the opening cysteine and the closing phenylalanine or tryptophan. The D gene is left open where the match is weak. The size entry is marked missing in some rows and otherwise reads once, few, many or a size class.

j_call,v_call,d_call,clone_size,cdr3_nt,cdr3_aa
TRBJ2-2,TRBV5-1,NA,once,TGCGCCAGCAGCCGAACAGATACGAACACCGGGGAGCTGTTTTTT,CASSRTDTNTGELFF
TRBJ2-7,TRBV5-1,NA,NA,TGCGCCAGCAGCGATCCGGGTTACGAGCAGTACTTC,CASSDPGYEQYF
TRBJ1-5,TRBV28,NA,NA,TGTGCCAGCAGTACTAACAGGGTTGGACAGCCCCAGCATTTT,CASSTNRVGQPQHF
TRBJ1-3,TRBV6-5,NA,NA,TGTGCCAGCAGTTACTCGACGGGAGCTGGAAACACCATATATTTT,CASSYSTGAGNTIYF
TRBJ1-3,TRBV7-2,NA,NA,TGTGCCAGCAGCTCACAATTCTCTGGAAACACCATATATTTT,CASSSQFSGNTIYF
TRBJ1-2,TRBV6-2/TRBV6-3,TRBD1,NA,TGTGCCAGCAGTCGATCCGGGACAGGGGGTATCGGCTACACCTTC,CASSRSGTGGIGYTF
TRBJ2-7,TRBV18,TRBD1,once,TGTGCCAGCTCACCTTATGCGGGACAGGGTAACTACGAGCAGTACTTC,CASSPYAGQGNYEQYF
TRBJ2-7,TRBV20-1,NA,NA,TGCAGTGCTAGTGCTTCCCACGAGCAGTACTTC,CSASASHEQYF
TRBJ1-3,TRBV2,NA,NA,TGTGCCAGCAGTGAAGGCAGGGTGACGGGAAACACCATATATTTT,CASSEGRVTGNTIYF
TRBJ1-4,TRBV28,NA,NA,TGTGCCAGCAGGACTTATAATGAAAAACTGTTTTTT,CASRTYNEKLFF
TRBJ2-3,TRBV4-1,TRBD2,NA,TGCGCCAGCAGCCAAACGACTAGCGGGTTCGCAGATACGCAGTATTTT,CASSQTTSGFADTQYF